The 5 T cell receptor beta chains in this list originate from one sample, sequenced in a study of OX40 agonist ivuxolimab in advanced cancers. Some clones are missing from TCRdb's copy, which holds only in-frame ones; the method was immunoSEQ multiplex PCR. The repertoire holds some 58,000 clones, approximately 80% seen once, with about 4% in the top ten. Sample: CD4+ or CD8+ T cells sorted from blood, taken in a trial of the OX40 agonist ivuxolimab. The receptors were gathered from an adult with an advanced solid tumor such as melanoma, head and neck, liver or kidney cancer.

The CDR3 DNA reads TGTGCCAGCAGCTTGGGAGGGGGCGGGAGTGGAAACATTCAGTACTTC. Translating it yields CASSLGGGGSGNIQYF. This chain joins TRBV5-6 and TRBJ2-4; D may correspond to TRBD1 or TRBD2 (7 bases each). The germline V gene encodes CDR1 SGHDT and CDR2 YYEEEE. The CDR3 spans 16 residues. Trimming stripped 0 bases from V and 6 bases from J, with 16 bases between. Full variable domain (remainder filled in from reference TRBV5-6 and TRBJ2-4): DAGVTQSPTHLIKTRGQQVTLRCSPKSGHDTVSWYQQALGQGPQFIFQYYEEEERQRGNFPDRFSGHQFPNYSSELNVNALLLGDSALYLCASSLGGGGSGNIQYFGAGTRLSVL.

CDR3 nucleotide sequence: TGTGCCAGCACCCTGGGAGATACGCAGTATTTT. Residues: CASTLGDTQYF. This chain links TRBV27 with TRBJ2-3; D unresolved. The ends were cut back, 7 bases at V and 5 bases at J, with 7 bases in the middle. There are 11 residues in the CDR3. Germline V lookup: CDR1 MNHEY, CDR2 SMNVEV (reference sequence).

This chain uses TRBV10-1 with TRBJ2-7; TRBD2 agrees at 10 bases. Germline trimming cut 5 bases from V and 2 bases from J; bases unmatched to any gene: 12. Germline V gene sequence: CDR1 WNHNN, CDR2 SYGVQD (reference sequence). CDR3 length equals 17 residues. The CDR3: CASSHRQGLAVAYEQYF. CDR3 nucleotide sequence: TGCGCCAGCAGTCATAGACAAGGACTAGCGGTCGCCTACGAGCAGTACTTC.

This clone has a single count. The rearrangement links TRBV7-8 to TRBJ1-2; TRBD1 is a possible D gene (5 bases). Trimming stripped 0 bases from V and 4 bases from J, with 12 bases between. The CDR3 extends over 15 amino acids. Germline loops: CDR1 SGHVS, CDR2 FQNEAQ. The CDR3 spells CASSLAGRVAYGYTF. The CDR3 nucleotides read TGTGCCAGCAGCTTAGCTGGCAGGGTGGCCTATGGCTACACCTTC.

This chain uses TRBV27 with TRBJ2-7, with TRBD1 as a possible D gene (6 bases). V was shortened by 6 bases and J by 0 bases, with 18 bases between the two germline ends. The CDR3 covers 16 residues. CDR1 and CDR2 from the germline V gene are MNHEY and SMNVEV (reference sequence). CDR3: CASSLGGPMYSYEQYF. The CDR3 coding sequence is TGTGCCAGCAGCTTAGGGGGTCCAATGTACTCCTACGAGCAGTACTTC.